This entry describes one T cell receptor (beta chain). This sample stems from a study of blood T cell repertoires in COVID-19. Study summary: T cells, B-cell-depleted T cells, or PBMCs provided the cDNA or gDNA that served as material.

Some clones are missing from TCRdb's copy, which holds only in-frame ones; the method was immunoSEQ multiplex PCR. The table records around 250,000 clones, approximately 85% of them present only once. All recovered Cohort 3 donors got two negative PCRs, got clearance, or saw symptom resolution. The CDR3 has 17 amino acids. Germline CDR1 reads SGDLS; CDR2 reads YYNGEE. V trimming: 0 bases; J trimming: 2 bases; junction bases outside the gene matches: 7. Sequencing was done on a sample of PBMCs or T cells enriched from blood (not recorded which). The chain has TRBV9 and TRBJ2-1; TRBD2 aligns across 8 bases. The sequence came from a woman between 45 and 60 years old who had recovered from COVID-19. Here the CDR3 reads CASSVVGTSGPYNEQFF. The CDR3 DNA sequence: TGTGCCAGCAGCGTAGTGGGAACTAGCGGCCCCTACAATGAGCAGTTCTTC. Filled out from reference TRBV9 and TRBJ2-1, the complete variable domain reads DSGVTQTPKHLITATGQRVTLRCSPRSGDLSVYWYQQSLDQGLQFLIQYYNGEERAKGNILERFSAQQFPDLHSELNLSSLELGDSALYFCASSVVGTSGPYNEQFFGPGTRLTVL.